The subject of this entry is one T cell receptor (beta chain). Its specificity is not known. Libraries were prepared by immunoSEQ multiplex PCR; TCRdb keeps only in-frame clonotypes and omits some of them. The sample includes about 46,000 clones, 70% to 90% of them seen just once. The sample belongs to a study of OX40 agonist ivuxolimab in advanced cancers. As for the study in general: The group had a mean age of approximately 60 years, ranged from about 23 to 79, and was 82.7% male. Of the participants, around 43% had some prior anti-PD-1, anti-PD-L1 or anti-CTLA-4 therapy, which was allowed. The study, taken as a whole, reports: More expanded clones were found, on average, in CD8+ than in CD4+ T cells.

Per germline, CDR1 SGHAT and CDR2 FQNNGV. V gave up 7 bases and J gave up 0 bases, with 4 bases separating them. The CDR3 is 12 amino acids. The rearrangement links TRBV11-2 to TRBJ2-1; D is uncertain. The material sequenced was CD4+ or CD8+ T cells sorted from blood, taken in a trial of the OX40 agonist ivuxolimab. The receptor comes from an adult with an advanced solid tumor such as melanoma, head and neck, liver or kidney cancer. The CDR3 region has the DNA TGTGCCAGCATGGTCTCCTACAATGAGCAGTTCTTC. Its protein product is CASMVSYNEQFF.